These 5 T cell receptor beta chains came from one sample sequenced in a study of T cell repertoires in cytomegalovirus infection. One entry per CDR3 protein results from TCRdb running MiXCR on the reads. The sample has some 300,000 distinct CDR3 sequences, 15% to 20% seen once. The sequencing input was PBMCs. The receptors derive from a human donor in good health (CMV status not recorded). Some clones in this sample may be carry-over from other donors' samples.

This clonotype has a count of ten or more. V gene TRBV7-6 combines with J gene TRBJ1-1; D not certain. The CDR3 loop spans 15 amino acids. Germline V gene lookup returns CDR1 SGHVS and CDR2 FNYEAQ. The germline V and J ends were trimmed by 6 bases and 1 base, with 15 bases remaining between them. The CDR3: CASRKFGRSNTEAFF. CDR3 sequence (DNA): TGTGCCAGCAGAAAGTTCGGCCGGTCGAACACTGAAGCTTTCTTT.

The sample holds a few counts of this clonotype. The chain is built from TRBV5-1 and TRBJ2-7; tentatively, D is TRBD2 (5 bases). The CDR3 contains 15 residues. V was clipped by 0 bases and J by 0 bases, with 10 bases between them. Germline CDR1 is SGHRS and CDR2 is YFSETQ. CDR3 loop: CASSLGPGSSYEQYF. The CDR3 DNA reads TGCGCCAGCAGCTTGGGTCCGGGGAGCTCCTACGAGCAGTACTTC.

CDR3 sequence reads: CASSQDPYSTDTQYF. The CDR3 region has the DNA TGTGCCAGCAGCCAAGACCCTTACAGCACAGATACGCAGTATTTT. The chain couples TRBV3-1 to TRBJ2-3; D not certain. Trimming took off 0 bases at V and 0 bases at J, with 7 bases between the two ends. This CDR3 region has 15 residues. The germline V gene encodes CDR1 LGHDT and CDR2 YNNKEL (reference sequence).

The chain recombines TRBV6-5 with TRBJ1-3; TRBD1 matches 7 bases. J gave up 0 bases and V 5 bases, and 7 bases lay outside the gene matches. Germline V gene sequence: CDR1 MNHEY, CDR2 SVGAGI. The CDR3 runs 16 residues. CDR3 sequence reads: CASSGPGTDSGNTIYF. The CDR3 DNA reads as TGTGCCAGCAGTGGTCCCGGGACAGACTCTGGAAACACCATATATTTT.

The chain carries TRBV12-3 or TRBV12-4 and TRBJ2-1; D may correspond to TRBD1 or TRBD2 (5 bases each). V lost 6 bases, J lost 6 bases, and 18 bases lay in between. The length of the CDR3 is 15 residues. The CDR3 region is CASSPDSGAANEQFF. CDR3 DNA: TGTGCCAGCAGCCCTGACAGCGGAGCGGCCAATGAGCAGTTCTTC.